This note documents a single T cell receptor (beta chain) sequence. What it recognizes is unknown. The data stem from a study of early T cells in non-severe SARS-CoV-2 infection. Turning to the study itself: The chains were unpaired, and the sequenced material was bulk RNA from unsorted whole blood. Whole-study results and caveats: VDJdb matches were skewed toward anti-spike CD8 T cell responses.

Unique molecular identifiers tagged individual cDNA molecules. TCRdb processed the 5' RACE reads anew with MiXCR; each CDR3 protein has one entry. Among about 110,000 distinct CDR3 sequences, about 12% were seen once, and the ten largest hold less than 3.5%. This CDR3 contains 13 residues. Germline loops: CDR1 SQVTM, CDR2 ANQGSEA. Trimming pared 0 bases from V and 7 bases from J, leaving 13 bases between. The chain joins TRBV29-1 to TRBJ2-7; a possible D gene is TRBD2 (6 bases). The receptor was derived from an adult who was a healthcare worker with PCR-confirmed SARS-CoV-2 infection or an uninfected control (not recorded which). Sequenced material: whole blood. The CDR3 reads CSVEEMTGGEQYF. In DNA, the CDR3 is TGCAGCGTTGAAGAGATGACCGGGGGTGAGCAGTACTTC.